The 32 T cell receptor beta chains below all came from one sample that was sequenced in a study of blood T cell repertoires in COVID-19. Sequenced by immunoSEQ multiplex PCR; TCRdb stores in-frame clones only, minus some. The table lists about 130,000 clones, roughly 90% of them singletons. Sequencing was carried out using peripheral blood. All receptors derive from a man aged 50 to 59 with active or convalescent COVID-19.

The chain uses TRBV19 and TRBJ1-5; D perhaps matches TRBD1 (5 bases). V was pared by 4 bases and J by 3 bases, with 19 bases between. The CDR3 is 17 amino acids. Germline values: CDR1 LNHDA, CDR2 SQIVND (reference sequence). CDR3 nucleotides: TGTGCCAGTAGTACCCGGGGGGGAGGGACGGCCAATCAGCCCCAGCATTTT. Translated: CASSTRGGGTANQPQHF.

In its sample, this clone was seen a few times. The rearrangement links TRBV5-4 to TRBJ2-1; 12 bases match TRBD1. This CDR3 contains 14 residues. J lost 7 bases, V lost 8 bases, and 7 bases had no gene match. Germline CDR1 reads SGHNT; CDR2 reads YYREEE (reference sequence). CDR3 sequence: CASSGTGGLNEQFF. CDR3 DNA: TGTGCCAGTTCCGGGACAGGGGGCCTGAATGAGCAGTTCTTC. Combining the CDR3 with reference TRBV5-4 and TRBJ2-1 gives the whole variable domain ETGVTQSPTHLIKTRGQQVTLRCSSQSGHNTVSWYQQALGQGPQFIFQYYREEENGRGNFPPRFSGLQFPNYSSELNVNALELDDSALYLCASSGTGGLNEQFFGPGTRLTVL.

Only a few counts were recorded for this clone. The chain is built from TRBV7-9 and TRBJ2-7, with no clear D. The CDR3 consists of 14 residues. Germline values: CDR1 SEHNR, CDR2 FQNEAQ (reference sequence). Trimming removed 0 bases at V and 3 bases at J, with 9 bases between. CDR3 bases: TGTGCCAGCAGCTTAGCGCAGGTTGACTACGAGCAGTACTTC. It specifies CASSLAQVDYEQYF.

This clone was seen once. This chain links TRBV5-6 with TRBJ2-3; 11 bases line up with TRBD2. The V and J ends lost 4 bases and 9 bases, in that order; junction bases with no gene match: 13. This CDR3 is 16 amino acids long. Per germline, CDR1 SGHDT and CDR2 YYEEEE. The CDR3 protein is CASSPKTSGVRRTQYF. The CDR3 region has the DNA TGTGCCAGCAGCCCAAAGACTAGCGGGGTCCGCAGGACGCAGTATTTT.

This sequence joins TRBV24-1 and TRBJ2-1, with D perhaps matching TRBD1 (6 bases). Trimming stripped 4 bases from V and 0 bases from J, with 15 bases between. CDR1 is KGHDR, CDR2 SFDVKD, per germline. The CDR3 is made up of 17 amino acids. DNA of the CDR3: TGTGCCACCAGTGACCCAGGGACAAAGACCTCCTACAATGAGCAGTTCTTC. It specifies CATSDPGTKTSYNEQFF.

The V call is TRBV5-1, the J call TRBJ1-5; 8 bases map to TRBD1. With 4 bases clipped from V and 4 bases from J, the junction kept 1 base outside the gene matches. Germline V gene lookup returns CDR1 SGHRS and CDR2 YFSETQ. The CDR3 is 13 amino acids. Written as DNA, the CDR3 is TGCGCCAGCAGCCGGACAGGGAATCAGCCCCAGCATTTT. Encoded protein: CASSRTGNQPQHF.

The chain uses TRBV5-1 and TRBJ2-5; TRBD2 agrees at 7 bases. J gave up 4 bases and V 3 bases, and 6 bases lay outside the gene matches. Germline assignment: CDR1 SGHRS and CDR2 YFSETQ. CDR3 length: 14 residues. CDR3 loop: CASSSTGGSETQYF. CDR3 nucleotides: TGCGCCAGCAGCTCGACGGGGGGATCAGAGACCCAGTACTTC. Using reference TRBV5-1 and TRBJ2-5 for the parts outside the CDR3, the full variable domain is KAGVTQTPRYLIKTRGQQVTLSCSPISGHRSVSWYQQTPGQGLQFLFEYFSETQRNKGNFPGRFSGRQFSNSRSEMNVSTLELGDSALYLCASSSTGGSETQYFGPGTRLLVL.

This chain connects TRBV3-1 (or the pseudogene TRBV3-2) to TRBJ2-2, with 12 bases that match TRBD1. Germline trimming cut 5 bases from V and 6 bases from J; bases unmatched to any gene: 10. The CDR3 spans 17 residues. Germline V gene lookup returns CDR1 LGHDT and CDR2 YNNKEL (reference sequence). The CDR3 is CASSKGQGAMASGELFF. For the CDR3, the DNA is TGTGCCAGCAGCAAGGGACAGGGGGCGATGGCTTCCGGGGAGCTGTTTTTT.

The chain is built from TRBV29-1 and TRBJ2-1; no definite D call. The CDR3 has 11 amino acids. V lost 6 bases and J 7 bases, leaving 10 bases between the germline ends. CDR1 SQVTM and CDR2 ANQGSEA come from the germline V gene. The CDR3 coding sequence is TGCAGCGTCGAGGAGATAAATGAGCAGTTCTTC. This gives the protein CSVEEINEQFF.

This clone has a single count. The rearrangement uses TRBV14 and TRBJ1-1, with D unresolved. Germline CDR1 reads SGHDN; CDR2 reads FVKESK. V was shortened by 2 bases and J by 0 bases, with 10 bases between the two germline ends. The CDR3 is made up of 15 amino acids. The CDR3 spells CASSQNLIMNTEAFF. CDR3 DNA sequence: TGTGCCAGCAGCCAAAACCTAATTATGAACACTGAAGCTTTCTTT.

This clone was seen many times. The V and J genes are TRBV30 and TRBJ2-2; 9 nucleotides match TRBD2. CDR1 and CDR2 from the germline V gene are GTSNPN and SVGIG (reference sequence). Trimming removed 2 bases from V and 7 bases from J; junction bases left unmatched: 8. The CDR3 length is 15 residues. CDR3 nucleotide sequence: TGTGCCTGGAGTTTAGTAGCGGGAGCGGTCGGGGAGCTGTTTTTT. Translating it yields CAWSLVAGAVGELFF.

This chain joins TRBV2 and TRBJ2-1; 8 nucleotides line up with TRBD2. CDR1 and CDR2 (germline): SNHLY, FYNNEI. The junction had 9 bases not matched to a gene; V was cut back by 6 bases and J by 5 bases. The CDR3 loop spans 15 amino acids. This CDR3 reads CASSRQRGTDNEQFF. The CDR3 DNA is TGTGCCAGCAGCCGACAGCGGGGGACCGACAATGAGCAGTTCTTC.

The chain couples TRBV5-1 to TRBJ2-3; 7 bases are shared with TRBD2. Germline V gene sequence: CDR1 SGHRS, CDR2 YFSETQ. The trim removed 0 bases at V and 2 bases at J, leaving 6 bases unmatched. CDR3 length: 16 residues. CDR3 nucleotides: TGCGCCAGCAGCTTGGTGGCTAGCGGAGACACAGATACGCAGTATTTT. This codes for CASSLVASGDTDTQYF.

The rearrangement uses TRBV27 and TRBJ2-3; D ambiguous. The V gene lost 5 bases and the J gene lost 4 bases, with 10 bases spanning the gap. Per the germline V gene, CDR1 is MNHEY and CDR2 is SMNVEV (reference sequence). The CDR3 length is 13 residues. The CDR3 region is CASSPRLADTQYF. CDR3 nucleotides: TGTGCCAGCAGTCCCAGACTGGCAGATACGCAGTATTTT.

This chain joins TRBV29-1 and TRBJ1-1; TRBD1 matches 11 bases. Germline loops: CDR1 SQVTM, CDR2 ANQGSEA. The CDR3 spans 14 residues. The trim removed 6 bases at V and 4 bases at J, leaving 7 bases unmatched. The CDR3 bases are TGCAGCGTAGGACAGGGGGCAGGGAGCACTGAAGCTTTCTTT. Translation: CSVGQGAGSTEAFF.

V and J are TRBV7-2 and TRBJ2-5, with 7 bases aligning to TRBD2. J was trimmed by 2 bases and V by 4 bases; bases with no gene match: 7. CDR1 and CDR2 (germline): SGHTA, FQGNSA. CDR3 length equals 15 residues. The CDR3 spells CASSSSAGVQETQYF. The CDR3 coding sequence is TGTGCCAGCAGCTCGTCCGCGGGGGTTCAAGAGACCCAGTACTTC.

This clone has more than one count but fewer than ten. This chain connects TRBV11-3 to TRBJ2-3; 7 bases are shared with TRBD2. Germline V gene data show CDR1 as SGHNT and CDR2 as YENEEA. The junction had 6 bases not matched to a gene; V was cut back by 2 bases and J by 1 base. The CDR3 runs 16 residues. This CDR3 reads CASSLRSAGGTDTQYF. In nucleotides, the CDR3 is TGTGCCAGCAGCTTACGGTCGGCGGGAGGCACAGATACGCAGTATTTT.

The genes are TRBV27 and TRBJ2-7, with 9 bases fitting TRBD2. V trimming: 0 bases; J trimming: 1 base; junction bases outside the gene matches: 4. The CDR3 runs 16 residues. Germline V gene data show CDR1 as MNHEY and CDR2 as SMNVEV (reference sequence). The CDR3 loop is CASSLSGLAASYEQYF. CDR3 coding DNA: TGTGCCAGCAGTTTATCGGGACTAGCAGCATCCTACGAGCAGTACTTC.

The chain employs TRBV5-1 and TRBJ2-7; 7 nucleotides agree with TRBD2. The CDR3 spans 14 residues. Trimming took 0 bases from V and 4 from J; bases not matched to a gene: 4. In germline, CDR1 is SGHRS, CDR2 YFSETQ. CDR3 residues: CASSLDGLDYEQYF. In nucleotides, the CDR3 is TGCGCCAGCAGCTTGGACGGACTAGATTACGAGCAGTACTTC.

The J gene is TRBJ2-7, the V gene TRBV3-1 (or the pseudogene TRBV3-2), with 7 bases that match TRBD1. After removal of 4 bases from V and 4 bases from J, the junction contained 7 bases not matched to a gene. CDR3 size: 14 residues. Germline assignment: CDR1 LGHDT and CDR2 YNNKEL (reference sequence). The CDR3 protein is CASSLPGQSYEQYF. The DNA of the CDR3 is TGTGCCAGCAGCCTCCCGGGACAGTCATACGAGCAGTACTTC.

This rearrangement joins TRBV29-1 to TRBJ1-1, with D possibly being TRBD1 (6 bases). Trimming took 5 bases from V and 1 from J, leaving 11 bases between them. The germline V gene has CDR1 SQVTM and CDR2 ANQGSEA. The CDR3 runs 13 residues. CDR3 nucleotides: TGCAGCGTTTCCGACAGGCGGAACACTGAAGCTTTCTTT. Translation gives CSVSDRRNTEAFF.

The chain combines TRBV5-1 with TRBJ2-5, with 10 bases identical to TRBD1. The CDR3 is 16 amino acids. Trimming removed 4 bases from V and 5 bases from J; junction bases left unmatched: 11. CDR1 and CDR2 from the germline V gene are SGHRS and YFSETQ. CDR3 loop: CASSPPLGQGSETQYF. In nucleotides, the CDR3 is TGCGCCAGCAGCCCCCCCCTGGGACAGGGGTCCGAGACCCAGTACTTC.

V usage is TRBV5-1 and J usage is TRBJ1-2, with 7 bases that match TRBD1. The junction had 8 bases not matched to a gene; V was cut back by 0 bases and J by 0 bases. In germline, CDR1 is SGHRS, CDR2 YFSETQ. The CDR3 loop spans 17 amino acids. The CDR3 nucleotides are TGCGCCAGCAGCTTGGGTGGGTTGGGGACAGCTAACTATGGCTACACCTTC. Translation gives CASSLGGLGTANYGYTF.

The gene calls are TRBV12-3 or TRBV12-4 and TRBJ2-3; tentatively, D is TRBD2 (5 bases). Trimming left V 2 bases short and J 4 bases short, with 7 bases between. The CDR3 runs 13 residues. The CDR3 region is CASSLWGADTQYF. The DNA of the CDR3 is TGTGCCAGCAGTTTATGGGGAGCAGATACGCAGTATTTT.

The rearrangement uses TRBV25-1 and TRBJ2-2, with 8 bases lining up with TRBD1. CDR1 MGHDK and CDR2 SYGVNS come from the germline V gene. The CDR3 covers 17 residues. V was clipped by 7 bases and J by 7 bases; unmatched bases: 17. In DNA, the CDR3 is TGTGCCAGCACTCCTTGGACAGGGAGAGAAGGGGACGGGGAGCTGTTTTTT. It codes for CASTPWTGREGDGELFF.

This chain links TRBV7-7 with TRBJ2-5, with TRBD2 identical over 8 bases. Germline values: CDR1 SSHAT, CDR2 FNYEAQ (reference sequence). The V gene end was trimmed by 5 bases and the J gene end by 4 bases; junction bases not matched to a gene: 6. The CDR3 is 14 amino acids. The DNA of the CDR3 is TGTGCCAGCAGCAGGACTAGCACTGGAGAGACCCAGTACTTC. Translated, it gives CASSRTSTGETQYF.

J is TRBJ2-7 and V is TRBV5-6; TRBD1 is a possible D gene (6 bases). The CDR3 is 15 residues long. Trimming took 2 bases from V and 0 from J, leaving 12 bases between them. Germline CDR1 SGHDT, CDR2 YYEEEE. The chain's CDR3 is CASSFGGHPSYEQYF. CDR3 sequence (DNA): TGTGCCAGCAGCTTTGGGGGCCATCCCTCCTACGAGCAGTACTTC. Full variable domain (remainder filled in from reference TRBV5-6 and TRBJ2-7): DAGVTQSPTHLIKTRGQQVTLRCSPKSGHDTVSWYQQALGQGPQFIFQYYEEEERQRGNFPDRFSGHQFPNYSSELNVNALLLGDSALYLCASSFGGHPSYEQYFGPGTRLTVT.

The chain couples TRBV4-1 to TRBJ1-5, with D unclear. The ends were cut back, 3 bases at V and 4 bases at J, with 10 bases in the middle. This CDR3 comprises 14 residues. In germline, CDR1 is MGHRA, CDR2 YSYEKL. In DNA, the CDR3 is TGCGCCAGCAGCCAGCGTCTTCGGAATCAGCCCCAGCATTTT. It codes for CASSQRLRNQPQHF.

This clone appeared a few times. The chain links TRBV29-1 to TRBJ1-2; D is uncertain. CDR1 SQVTM and CDR2 ANQGSEA come from the germline V gene. The CDR3 runs 14 residues. V shed 7 bases and J shed 11 bases, with 26 bases lying between them. The CDR3 DNA reads as TGCAGCGCCCAAAGTAGTGGGCTCCCTTTGTCTTACACCTTC. Its protein product is CSAQSSGLPLSYTF.

The rearrangement links TRBV10-1 to TRBJ2-5, with 8 bases matching TRBD2. The germline V gene has CDR1 WNHNN and CDR2 SYGVQD (reference sequence). The J segment lost 0 bases and the V segment lost 3 bases, leaving 18 bases of the junction unmatched. The CDR3 is made up of 20 amino acids. The CDR3 loop reads CASSDTPPRGSGADQETQYF. The DNA for the CDR3 is TGCGCCAGCAGTGACACCCCGCCCCGGGGTAGCGGGGCCGACCAAGAGACCCAGTACTTC.

The chain links TRBV4-2 to TRBJ1-2, with D tentatively TRBD1 (6 bases). This CDR3 region has 16 residues. V shed 4 bases and J shed 1 base, with 16 bases lying between them. Germline CDR1 is LGHNA and CDR2 is YNFKEQ. The CDR3: CASSPRTDGVNYGYTF. The CDR3 region has the DNA TGTGCCAGCAGCCCCCGGACAGATGGGGTTAACTATGGCTACACCTTC.

The count of this clone is one. In nucleotides, the CDR3 is TGTGCCAGCAGTTCAGGGACAGGGGTTATGAGGGGAAAACTGTTTTTT. Residues: CASSSGTGVMRGKLFF. The chain links TRBV28 to TRBJ1-4; 10 positions match TRBD1. Trimming took 4 bases from V and 10 from J; bases not matched to a gene: 12. Germline V lookup: CDR1 MDHEN, CDR2 SYDVKM. This CDR3 comprises 16 residues.